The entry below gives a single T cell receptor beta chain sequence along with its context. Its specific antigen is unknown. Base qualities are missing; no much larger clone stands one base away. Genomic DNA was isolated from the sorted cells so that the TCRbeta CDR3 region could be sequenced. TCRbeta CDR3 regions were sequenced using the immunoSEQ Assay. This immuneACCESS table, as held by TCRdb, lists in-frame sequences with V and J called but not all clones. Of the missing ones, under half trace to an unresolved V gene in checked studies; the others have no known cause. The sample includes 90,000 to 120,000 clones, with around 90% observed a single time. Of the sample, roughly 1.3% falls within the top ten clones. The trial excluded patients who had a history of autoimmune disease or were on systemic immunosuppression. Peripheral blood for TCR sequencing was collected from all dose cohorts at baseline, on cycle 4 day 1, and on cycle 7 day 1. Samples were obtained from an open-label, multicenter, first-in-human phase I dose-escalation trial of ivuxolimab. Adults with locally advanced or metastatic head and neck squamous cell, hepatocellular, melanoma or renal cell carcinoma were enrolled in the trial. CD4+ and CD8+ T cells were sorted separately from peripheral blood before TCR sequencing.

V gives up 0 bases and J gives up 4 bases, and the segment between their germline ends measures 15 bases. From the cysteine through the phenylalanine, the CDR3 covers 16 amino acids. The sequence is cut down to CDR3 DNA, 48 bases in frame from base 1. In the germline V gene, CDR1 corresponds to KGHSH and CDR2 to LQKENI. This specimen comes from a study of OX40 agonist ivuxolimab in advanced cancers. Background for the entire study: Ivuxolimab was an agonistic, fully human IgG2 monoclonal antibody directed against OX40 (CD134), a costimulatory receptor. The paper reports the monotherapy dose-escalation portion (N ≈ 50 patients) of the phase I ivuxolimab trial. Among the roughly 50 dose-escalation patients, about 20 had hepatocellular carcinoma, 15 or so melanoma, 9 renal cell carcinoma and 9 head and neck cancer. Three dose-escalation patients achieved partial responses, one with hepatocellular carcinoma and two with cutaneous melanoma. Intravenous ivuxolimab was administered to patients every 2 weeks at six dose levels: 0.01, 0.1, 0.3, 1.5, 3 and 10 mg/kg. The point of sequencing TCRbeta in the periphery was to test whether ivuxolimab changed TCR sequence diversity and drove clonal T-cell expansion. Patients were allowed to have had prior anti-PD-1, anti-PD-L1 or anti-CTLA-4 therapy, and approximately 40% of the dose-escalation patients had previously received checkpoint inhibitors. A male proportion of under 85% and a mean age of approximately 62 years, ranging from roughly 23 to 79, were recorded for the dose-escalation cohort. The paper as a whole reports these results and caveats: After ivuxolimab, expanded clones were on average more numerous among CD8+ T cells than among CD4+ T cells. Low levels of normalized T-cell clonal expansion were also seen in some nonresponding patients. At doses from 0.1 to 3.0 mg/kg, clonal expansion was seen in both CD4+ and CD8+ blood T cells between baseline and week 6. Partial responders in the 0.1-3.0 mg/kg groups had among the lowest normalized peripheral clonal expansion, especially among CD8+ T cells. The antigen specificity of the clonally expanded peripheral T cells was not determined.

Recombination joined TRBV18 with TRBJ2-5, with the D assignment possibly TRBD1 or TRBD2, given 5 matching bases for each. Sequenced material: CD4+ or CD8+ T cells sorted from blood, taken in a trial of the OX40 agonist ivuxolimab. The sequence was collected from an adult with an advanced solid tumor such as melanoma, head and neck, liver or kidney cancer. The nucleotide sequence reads TGTGCCAGCTCACCACCGTGGCAGGGTGGAGGAGAGACCCAGTACTTC. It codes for CASSPPWQGGGETQYF.